The next 15 T cell receptor beta chains were all read from a single sample in a study of shared clonotypes between healthy human individuals. Measured with immunoSEQ multiplex PCR; TCRdb has only the in-frame clones, and not every one. Of 470,000 or so clones in the sample, approximately 84% were seen once. Sequenced material: PBMCs. These receptors came from a woman aged 40 to 49 in good health. Some clones in this sample may be carry-over from other donors' samples.

This chain uses TRBV28 with TRBJ1-5; D possibly corresponds to TRBD1 (5 bases). The CDR3 covers 14 residues. Per the germline V gene, CDR1 is MDHEN and CDR2 is SYDVKM. V lost 6 bases to trimming and J lost 4 bases, with 13 bases between them. Here the CDR3 reads CASRRGQLNQPQHF. In DNA form, the CDR3 reads TGTGCCAGCAGACGAGGACAACTGAATCAGCCCCAGCATTTT.

The chain carries TRBV9 and TRBJ2-1; tentative D call: TRBD1 (5 bases). This CDR3 contains 16 residues. V lost 0 bases, J lost 2 bases, and 12 bases lay in between. Germline loops: CDR1 SGDLS, CDR2 YYNGEE. CDR3: CASSVGTGGPYNEQFF. For the CDR3, the DNA is TGTGCCAGCAGCGTAGGAACAGGTGGACCCTACAATGAGCAGTTCTTC.

The chain combines TRBV10-3 with TRBJ2-1; 12 bases map to TRBD2. V dropped 7 bases and J dropped 4; count of bases not matched to a gene: 8. The CDR3 has 16 residues. The germline CDR1 and CDR2 sequences are ENHRY and SYGVKD. The CDR3 region has the DNA TGTGCCATCAATGGACTAGCGGGACTAGATTACAATGAGCAGTTCTTC. Protein: CAINGLAGLDYNEQFF.

The CDR3 spells CASSQDRGDTQYF. CDR3 DNA sequence: TGTGCCAGCAGCCAAGATAGGGGAGATACGCAGTATTTT. The J gene is TRBJ2-3, the V gene TRBV14; tentative D call: TRBD1 (5 bases). This CDR3 has 13 amino acids. V shed 0 bases and J shed 5 bases, with 6 bases lying between them. Germline CDR1 and CDR2: SGHDN and FVKESK.

The chain joins TRBV5-4 to TRBJ2-7, with 8 bases identical to TRBD1. With 0 bases clipped from V and 5 bases from J, the junction kept 7 bases outside the gene matches. Germline CDR1 is SGHNT and CDR2 is YYREEE (reference sequence). The CDR3 totals 15 residues. CDR3 coding DNA: TGTGCCAGCAGCTTGGGCCAGGGGGCGGTTGACGAGCAGTACTTC. Translating gives CASSLGQGAVDEQYF.

This clone was seen more than once but under ten times. The chain combines TRBV28 with TRBJ2-7, with a weak D call TRBD1 (6 bases). V lost 4 bases, J lost 1 base, and 14 bases lay in between. Germline CDR1 is MDHEN and CDR2 is SYDVKM. This CDR3 has 15 residues. CDR3 amino acids: CASSSRDTASYEQYF. DNA for the CDR3: TGTGCCAGCAGTTCACGGGACACGGCATCCTACGAGCAGTACTTC.

This clone turned up a few times. This chain joins TRBV5-1 and TRBJ1-1, with 11 bases that match TRBD1. Trimming at V came to 0 bases and at J to 7 bases, leaving 2 bases not matched to a gene. The CDR3 runs to 14 residues. Germline-derived CDR1 and CDR2 are SGHRS and YFSETQ. CDR3 sequence reads: CASSLEGQGVEAFF. In DNA, the CDR3 is TGCGCCAGCAGCTTGGAGGGACAGGGGGTTGAAGCTTTCTTT.

This clone was recorded once. This specimen includes other DNA sequences encoding the same CDR3. This sequence joins TRBV5-1 and TRBJ2-7, with D tentatively TRBD1 (5 bases). V was cut by 3 bases and J by 1 base, with 8 bases left in between. Per the germline V gene, CDR1 is SGHRS and CDR2 is YFSETQ. This CDR3 spans 13 amino acids. The CDR3 bases are TGCGCCAGCAGCTCACAGGTATCCTACGAGCAGTACTTC. It specifies CASSSQVSYEQYF.

The chain links TRBV5-1 to TRBJ2-5; D is possibly TRBD1 (6 bases). Per the germline V gene, CDR1 is SGHRS and CDR2 is YFSETQ. V shed 0 bases and J shed 5 bases, with 11 bases lying between them. This CDR3 comprises 14 residues. This chain's CDR3 is CASSLDRVAETQYF. In nucleotides, the CDR3 is TGCGCCAGCAGCTTGGACAGGGTAGCGGAGACCCAGTACTTC.

The chain links TRBV10-3 to TRBJ1-1; TRBD1 aligns across 9 bases. V lost 2 bases, J lost 4 bases, and 2 bases stayed unmatched. CDR1 and CDR2 (germline): ENHRY, SYGVKD. The CDR3 contains 14 residues. CDR3 sequence reads: CAISEDRGSTEAFF. The CDR3 nucleotides are TGTGCCATCAGTGAGGACAGGGGGAGCACTGAAGCTTTCTTT.

The rearrangement links TRBV30 to TRBJ2-7; D remains ambiguous. Germline V gene sequence: CDR1 GTSNPN, CDR2 SVGIG (reference sequence). Trimming removed 5 bases from V and 3 bases from J, with 14 bases in between. The CDR3 extends over 13 amino acids. CDR3 residues: CAWSARLNYEQYF. CDR3 in DNA: TGTGCCTGGTCAGCCAGGCTTAACTACGAGCAGTACTTC.

V gene TRBV28 combines with J gene TRBJ2-6; D perhaps matches TRBD1 (6 bases). Germline CDR1 reads MDHEN; CDR2 reads SYDVKM. V was clipped by 5 bases and J by 2 bases, with 10 bases between them. The CDR3 has 15 residues. CDR3 protein: CASSTRTAGANVLTF. CDR3 nucleotide sequence: TGTGCCAGCAGTACCCGGACAGCTGGGGCCAACGTCCTGACTTTC.

Remarks on this clone: Only one base separates this from a far larger clonotype, so it likely reflects a read error. Other DNA sequences in this specimen translate into the identical CDR3. This chain uses TRBV29-1 with TRBJ2-3, with D unclear. The CDR3 has 16 residues. In germline, CDR1 is SQVTM, CDR2 ANQGSEA. V was pared by 6 bases and J by 1 base, with 20 bases between. The CDR3 loop reads CSVDSRNRGGTDTQYF. The DNA of the CDR3 is TGCAGCGTCGACTCCCGAAATCGAGGAGGCACAGATACGCAGTATTTT.

The chain links TRBV5-4 to TRBJ2-3, with 11 positions matching TRBD2. Germline values: CDR1 SGHNT, CDR2 YYREEE (reference sequence). The CDR3 sequence is 16 residues long. V lost 0 bases to trimming and J lost 4 bases; unmatched junction nucleotides: 4. In nucleotides, the CDR3 is TGTGCCAGCAGCTTGGTAGCGGGAGGGCCCCCAGATACGCAGTATTTT. Residues: CASSLVAGGPPDTQYF.

Worth noting for this clone: A much larger clone is a single base away; this may be a read error. The sample contains more than one DNA sequence encoding this CDR3. V is TRBV9 and J is TRBJ2-7; tentative D call: TRBD1 (6 bases). Germline V lookup: CDR1 SGDLS, CDR2 YYNGEE. The CDR3 runs 16 residues. The CDR3 reads CASSPEPGHFSYEQYF. CDR3 nucleotides: TGTGCCAGCAGCCCAGAGCCGGGACATTTTTCCTACGAGCAGTATTTC. Full variable domain (missing parts from reference TRBV9 and TRBJ2-7): DSGVTQTPKHLITATGQRVTLRCSPRSGDLSVYWYQQSLDQGLQFLIQYYNGEERAKGNILERFSAQQFPDLHSELNLSSLELGDSALYFCASSPEPGHFSYEQYFGPGTRLTVT.